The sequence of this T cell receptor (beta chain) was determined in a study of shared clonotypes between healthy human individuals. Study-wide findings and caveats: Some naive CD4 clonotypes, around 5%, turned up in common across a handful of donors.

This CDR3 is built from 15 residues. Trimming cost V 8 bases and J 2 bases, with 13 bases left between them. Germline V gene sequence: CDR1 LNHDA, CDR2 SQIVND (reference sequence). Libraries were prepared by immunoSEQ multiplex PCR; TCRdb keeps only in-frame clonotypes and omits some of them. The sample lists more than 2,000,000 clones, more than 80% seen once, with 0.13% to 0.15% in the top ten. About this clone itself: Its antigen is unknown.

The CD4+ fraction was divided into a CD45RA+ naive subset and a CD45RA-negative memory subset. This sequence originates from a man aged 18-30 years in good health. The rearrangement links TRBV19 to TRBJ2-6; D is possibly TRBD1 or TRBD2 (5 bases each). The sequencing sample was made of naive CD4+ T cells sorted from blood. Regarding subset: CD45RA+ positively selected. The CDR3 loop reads CASVTGPTGANVLTF. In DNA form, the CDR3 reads TGTGCCAGTGTTACGGGGCCGACTGGGGCCAACGTCCTGACTTTC. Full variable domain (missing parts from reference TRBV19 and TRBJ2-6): DGGITQSPKYLFRKEGQNVTLSCEQNLNHDAMYWYRQDPGQGLRLIYYSQIVNDFQKGDIAEGYSVSREKKESFPLTVTSAQKNPTAFYLCASVTGPTGANVLTFGAGSRLTVL.